This entry lists 15 T cell receptor beta chains sequenced from one sample in a study of CD8 T cells in ankylosing spondylitis. One entry per CDR3 protein results from TCRdb running MiXCR on the 5' RACE reads. The sample holds over 100,000 distinct CDR3 sequences; about 10% are singletons and the top ten take approximately 4%. The sample comprised blood, either unsorted or a sorted T cell fraction (not recorded which). Receptor source: a female donor with ankylosing spondylitis or in good health (not recorded which).

This CDR3 is CASSLVERQDDNEQFF. Written as DNA, the CDR3 is TGTGCCAGCAGCTTAGTTGAGCGGCAAGATGACAATGAGCAGTTCTTC. The V and J genes are TRBV7-9 and TRBJ2-1, with a tentative D call TRBD2 (5 bases). Germline CDR1 is SEHNR and CDR2 is FQNEAQ (reference sequence). The V end lost 1 base, the J end lost 5 bases, and 15 bases lay between the germline ends. This CDR3 is built from 16 residues.

Turning to this clonotype: At one boundary the junction diverges from the germline segment, which might be a read error. V usage is TRBV3-1 and J usage is TRBJ1-4; 7 nucleotides align to TRBD1. This CDR3 has 15 amino acids. Germline V gives CDR1 LGHDT, CDR2 YNNKEL (reference sequence). The CDR3 region has the DNA TGTGCCAGCAGCCGCCTCAGGGGGACTAATGAAAAACTGCTTTTT. Translation gives CASSRLRGTNEKLLF.

There are a few counts of this clonotype. The chain uses TRBV7-2 and TRBJ2-5; D might be TRBD1 or TRBD2, each matching 6 bases. CDR3 length: 17 amino acids. Per the germline V gene, CDR1 is SGHTA and CDR2 is FQGNSA. Trimming pared 5 bases from V and 1 base from J, leaving 20 bases between. CDR3 amino acids: CASSPGRRGGRQETQYF. The CDR3 DNA is TGTGCCAGCAGCCCTGGGCGCAGAGGGGGGCGCCAAGAGACCCAGTACTTC.

The chain is built from TRBV5-6 and TRBJ2-1, with D tentatively TRBD2 (6 bases). CDR1 SGHDT and CDR2 YYEEEE come from the germline V gene. The V and J ends lost 6 bases and 8 bases respectively, with 24 bases between them. There are 16 residues in the CDR3. DNA of the CDR3: TGTGCCAGCACCGAAACCCCGGGGAGAGGGAGGTATGAGCAGTTCTTC. Amino acids: CASTETPGRGRYEQFF.

This clonotype was recorded at least ten times. This chain uses TRBV18 with TRBJ1-1, with 10 bases identical to TRBD1. From germline, CDR1 is KGHSH and CDR2 LQKENI. V shed 2 bases, J shed 4 bases, and the junction held 4 bases outside the gene matches. The CDR3 covers 15 residues. CDR3 sequence (DNA): TGTGCCAGCTCACCAGAGGGACAGGGGAGCACTGAAGCTTTCTTT. Translating gives CASSPEGQGSTEAFF.

In this sample, this clonotype turned up many times. The V and J genes are TRBV7-9 and TRBJ1-2; D gene uncertain. The CDR3 consists of 12 residues. In germline, CDR1 is SEHNR, CDR2 FQNEAQ (reference sequence). Trimming took 8 bases from V and 3 from J, leaving 10 bases between them. The DNA of the CDR3 is TGTGCCAGCGAGGAAGAGGACTATGGCTACACCTTC. Protein: CASEEEDYGYTF.

This clonotype showed up many times. This rearrangement joins TRBV20-1 to TRBJ2-1; 9 bases agree with TRBD2. Losses at the gene ends were 5 bases for V and 7 bases for J; bases not matched to a gene: 9. Germline loops: CDR1 DFQATT, CDR2 SNEGSKA (reference sequence). CDR3 length: 14 residues. The DNA of the CDR3 is TGCAGTGCTGATGGCGGGGGGGCCTGGAATGAGCAGTTCTTC. Translated: CSADGGGAWNEQFF.

This clonotype has a handful of counts. The chain couples TRBV29-1 to TRBJ2-7; the match to TRBD1 covers 8 bases. CDR3 length: 12 amino acids. J was trimmed by 3 bases and V by 7 bases; bases with no gene match: 5. Germline V gene lookup returns CDR1 SQVTM and CDR2 ANQGSEA. The DNA of the CDR3 is TGCAGCGCGGGGACAGGATACTACGAGCAGTACTTC. Translation gives CSAGTGYYEQYF.

This clonotype was detected many times. The rearrangement joins TRBV10-3 to TRBJ2-3; 11 bases match TRBD2. CDR3 length: 14 residues. J was trimmed by 6 bases and V by 3 bases; bases with no gene match: 2. Germline lookup yields CDR1 ENHRY and CDR2 SYGVKD. The CDR3 here is CAISELAGVDTQYF. CDR3 bases: TGTGCCATCAGTGAACTAGCGGGAGTGGATACGCAGTATTTT.

This clonotype was observed a few times. The chain links TRBV20-1 to TRBJ2-7; 8 nucleotides match TRBD2. The length of the CDR3 is 16 residues. The V gene end was trimmed by 3 bases and the J gene end by 2 bases; junction bases not matched to a gene: 12. CDR1 is DFQATT and CDR2 is SNEGSKA in the germline V gene (reference sequence). This CDR3 reads CSARDASGGRTYEQYF. The CDR3 DNA follows: TGCAGTGCTAGGGATGCCAGCGGGGGACGAACCTACGAGCAGTACTTC.

This clonotype came up many times. The rearrangement joins TRBV12-3 or TRBV12-4 to TRBJ2-2, with D possibly being TRBD1 or TRBD2 (5 bases each). The CDR3 has 15 amino acids. V lost 6 bases and J lost 0, with 11 bases in between. CDR3 bases: TGTGCCAGCAGCGAGGGGATCTCGAACACCGGGGAGCTGTTTTTT. It is translated as CASSEGISNTGELFF.

Many counts were recorded for this clonotype. The J gene is TRBJ2-1, the V gene TRBV2; 11 positions agree with TRBD2. The germline gives CDR1 SNHLY, CDR2 FYNNEI. Trimming cost V 4 bases and J 4 bases; bases outside gene matches: 3. This CDR3 contains 15 residues. Here the CDR3 reads CASSGLAGGYNEQFF. The CDR3 nucleotides are TGTGCCAGCAGTGGGCTAGCGGGGGGATACAATGAGCAGTTCTTC.

This clonotype was detected ten times or more. This rearrangement joins TRBV10-3 to TRBJ1-3; D uncertain. The germline V gene has CDR1 ENHRY and CDR2 SYGVKD. This CDR3 is built from 13 residues. Between the trimmed V and J ends, which lost 3 bases and 6 bases, there was a span of 9 bases. The CDR3 sequence is CAISDGAVNTIYF. CDR3 sequence (DNA): TGTGCCATCAGTGACGGCGCCGTAAACACCATATATTTT.

In its sample, this clonotype was seen many times. The chain employs TRBV28 and TRBJ2-3; TRBD2 might be the D (5 bases). This CDR3 is 13 amino acids long. CDR1 and CDR2 from the germline V gene are MDHEN and SYDVKM. V lost 6 bases to trimming and J lost 2 bases, with 9 bases between them. CDR3 region: CASRAGFTDTQYF. CDR3 nucleotide sequence: TGTGCCAGCAGGGCGGGTTTCACAGATACGCAGTATTTT.

This clonotype has at least ten counts. The rearrangement joins TRBV3-1 to TRBJ1-1, with D unclear. Germline CDR1 and CDR2: LGHDT and YNNKEL (reference sequence). Between the trimmed V and J ends, which lost 4 bases and 3 bases, there was a span of 6 bases. CDR3 size: 12 residues. The CDR3 spells CASSLRYTEAFF. The CDR3 DNA reads as TGTGCCAGCAGCCTTAGATACACTGAAGCTTTCTTT.